The 3 T cell receptor beta chains below were found in one sample sequenced in a study of Ad26.COV2.S vaccination and SARS-CoV-2 variants. Regarding treatment: around 19 received Ad26.COV2.S at low or high dose, single or two shots; several received placebo; per-sample allocation not given. The investigators took samples on day 63 after the first vaccine or placebo injection. Data came from immunoSEQ multiplex PCR; TCRdb stores just in-frame clones and leaves some out. The sample consists of hundreds of thousands of clones, roughly 90% of them appearing once. The sample consisted of peripheral blood, taken in a trial of Ad26.COV2.S vaccine versus placebo. These receptors were taken from a person aged 18-65 years who received the Ad26.COV2.S COVID-19 vaccine or a placebo.

The chain combines TRBV9 with TRBJ2-1; D might be TRBD2 (5 bases). Germline V gene sequence: CDR1 SGDLS, CDR2 YYNGEE. CDR3 length equals 15 residues. V was pared by 4 bases and J by 1 base, with 12 bases between. The CDR3 DNA reads TGTGCCAGCAGCCTGCGGACTGAATCCTACAATGAGCAGTTCTTC. This encodes CASSLRTESYNEQFF.

V usage is TRBV5-1 and J usage is TRBJ1-3; D gene ambiguous. This CDR3 region has 13 residues. Trimming cost V 7 bases and J 1 base, with 9 bases left between them. CDR1 and CDR2 from the germline V gene are SGHRS and YFSETQ. The CDR3 loop reads CASRPSSGNTIYF. CDR3 nucleotides: TGCGCCAGCCGACCTTCTTCTGGAAACACCATATATTTT.

The chain employs TRBV18 and TRBJ1-1; 10 bases are a match to TRBD1. CDR1 and CDR2 from the germline V gene are KGHSH and LQKENI. This CDR3 is 15 amino acids long. With V trimmed by 3 bases and J by 2 bases, 3 bases remained unmatched. The CDR3 DNA sequence: TGTGCCAGCTCACCTCGGGACAGGGGAAACACTGAAGCTTTCTTT. Translating gives CASSPRDRGNTEAFF.